The present T cell receptor (beta chain) was sequenced within a study of glioma-infiltrating T cells after dendritic cell vaccination. Produced via immunoSEQ multiplex PCR; TCRdb's table is partial and in-frame only. The profile shows roughly 80,000 clones, over 85% of them singletons. Only one count was recorded for this clone. CDR1 is SGHAT, CDR2 FQNNGV, per germline. Trimming removed 10 bases from V and 7 bases from J; junction bases left unmatched: 18. CDR3 size: 16 residues. This sequence originates from a human donor with glioblastoma. The rearrangement links TRBV11-2 to TRBJ1-4; 7 bases are a match to TRBD1. The sequenced sample was blood, obtained before dendritic cell vaccination. CDR3 nucleotide sequence: TGTGCCACCAGGCGCTGGGGTGGCAGGGGGTTTGAAAAACTGTTTTTT. Translating gives CATRRWGGRGFEKLFF.